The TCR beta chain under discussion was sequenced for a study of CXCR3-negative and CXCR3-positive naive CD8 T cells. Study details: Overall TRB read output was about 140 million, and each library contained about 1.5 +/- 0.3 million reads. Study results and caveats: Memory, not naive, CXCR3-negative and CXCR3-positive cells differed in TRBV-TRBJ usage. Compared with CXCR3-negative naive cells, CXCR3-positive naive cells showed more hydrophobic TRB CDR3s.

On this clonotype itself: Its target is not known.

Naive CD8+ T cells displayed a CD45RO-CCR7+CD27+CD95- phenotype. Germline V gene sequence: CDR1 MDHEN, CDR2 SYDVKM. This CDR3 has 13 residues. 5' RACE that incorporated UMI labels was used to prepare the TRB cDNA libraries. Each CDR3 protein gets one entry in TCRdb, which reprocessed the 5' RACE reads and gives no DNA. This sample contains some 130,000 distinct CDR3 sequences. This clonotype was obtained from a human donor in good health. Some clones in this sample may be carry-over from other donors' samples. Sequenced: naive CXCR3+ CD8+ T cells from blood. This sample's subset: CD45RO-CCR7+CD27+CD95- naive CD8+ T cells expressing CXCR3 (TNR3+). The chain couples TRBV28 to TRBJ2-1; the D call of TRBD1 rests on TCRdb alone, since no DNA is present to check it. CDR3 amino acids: CATRSGLNNEQFF.